The T cell receptor beta chain described here comes from a study of B cell selection in AIRE deficiency. Profiling relied on immunoSEQ multiplex PCR, and the TCRdb table lists in-frame clones only, not all of them. This sample carries 20,000 to 25,000 clones, about 97% of them seen once, and the ten largest clones take roughly 0.29%. In the case of this clone: Its specificity is unknown.

Conventional CD4 T cells were sorted as CD4+CD127+ cells. Study-level results: Roughly 29% of healthy-donor shared Treg TCRbeta sequences appeared in patient Tconv cells. Of some 3,900 shared Treg TCRbeta sequences, about 30% were healthy-donor-only and around 8.6% patient-only. TCRbeta-only data showed about 35% of shared healthy Treg sequences in healthy Tconv. CDR3s were shorter in shared Treg sequences, reflecting few non-templated nucleotide insertions.

The origin of this receptor is a human donor with AIRE deficiency. The sequencing input was conventional CD4+ T cells sorted from PBMCs.

This chain's CDR3 is CASSRGGESGELFF. In DNA form, the CDR3 reads TGCGCCAGCAGCCGAGGAGGGGAGTCGGGGGAGCTGTTTTTT. The chain carries TRBV4-1 and TRBJ2-2; a possible D gene is TRBD2 (6 bases). From germline, CDR1 is MGHRA and CDR2 YSYEKL. Trimming took off 4 bases at V and 8 bases at J, with 14 bases between the two ends. The CDR3 spans 14 residues.